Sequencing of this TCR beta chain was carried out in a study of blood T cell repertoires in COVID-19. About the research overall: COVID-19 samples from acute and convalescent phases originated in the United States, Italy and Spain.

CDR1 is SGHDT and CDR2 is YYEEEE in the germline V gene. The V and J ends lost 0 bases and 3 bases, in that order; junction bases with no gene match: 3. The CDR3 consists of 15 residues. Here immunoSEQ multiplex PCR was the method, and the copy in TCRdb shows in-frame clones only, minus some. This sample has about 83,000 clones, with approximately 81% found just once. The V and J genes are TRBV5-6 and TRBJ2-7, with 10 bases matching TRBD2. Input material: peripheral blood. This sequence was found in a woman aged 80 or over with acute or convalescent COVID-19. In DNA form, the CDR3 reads TGTGCCAGCAGCTTGGGTAGCGGGGGGCTCTACGAGCAGTACTTC. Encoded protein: CASSLGSGGLYEQYF. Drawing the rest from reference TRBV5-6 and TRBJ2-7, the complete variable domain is DAGVTQSPTHLIKTRGQQVTLRCSPKSGHDTVSWYQQALGQGPQFIFQYYEEEERQRGNFPDRFSGHQFPNYSSELNVNALLLGDSALYLCASSLGSGGLYEQYFGPGTRLTVT.